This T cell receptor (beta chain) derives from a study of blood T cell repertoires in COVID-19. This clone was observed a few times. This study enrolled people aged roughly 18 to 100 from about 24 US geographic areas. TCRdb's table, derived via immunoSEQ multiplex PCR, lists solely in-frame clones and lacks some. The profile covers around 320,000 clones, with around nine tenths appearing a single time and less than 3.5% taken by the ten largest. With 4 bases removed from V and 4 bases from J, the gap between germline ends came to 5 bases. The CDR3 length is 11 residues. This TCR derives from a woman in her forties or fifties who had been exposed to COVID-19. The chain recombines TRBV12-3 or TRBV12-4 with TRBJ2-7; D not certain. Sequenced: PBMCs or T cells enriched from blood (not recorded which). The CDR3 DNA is TGTGCCAGCAGTTCCGGTTACGAGCAGTACTTC. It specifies CASSSGYEQYF.